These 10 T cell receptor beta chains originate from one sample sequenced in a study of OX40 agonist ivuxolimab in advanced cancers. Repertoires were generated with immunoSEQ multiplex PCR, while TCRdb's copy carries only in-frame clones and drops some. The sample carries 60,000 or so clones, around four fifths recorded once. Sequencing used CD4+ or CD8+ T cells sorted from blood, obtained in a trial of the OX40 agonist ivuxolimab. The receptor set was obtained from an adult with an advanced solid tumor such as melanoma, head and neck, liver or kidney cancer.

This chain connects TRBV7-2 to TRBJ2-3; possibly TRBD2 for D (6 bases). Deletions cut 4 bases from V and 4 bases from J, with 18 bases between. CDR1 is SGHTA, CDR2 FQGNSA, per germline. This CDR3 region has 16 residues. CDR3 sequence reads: CASSSLGGGVADTQYF. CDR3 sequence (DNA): TGTGCCAGCAGCTCCCTTGGCGGAGGGGTGGCAGATACGCAGTATTTT.

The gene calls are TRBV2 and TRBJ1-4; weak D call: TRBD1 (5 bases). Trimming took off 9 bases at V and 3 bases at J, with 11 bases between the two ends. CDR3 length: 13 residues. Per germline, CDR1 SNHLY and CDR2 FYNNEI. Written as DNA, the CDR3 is TGTGCCAGAGGGGACGGTTCTAATGAAAAACTGTTTTTT. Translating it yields CARGDGSNEKLFF.

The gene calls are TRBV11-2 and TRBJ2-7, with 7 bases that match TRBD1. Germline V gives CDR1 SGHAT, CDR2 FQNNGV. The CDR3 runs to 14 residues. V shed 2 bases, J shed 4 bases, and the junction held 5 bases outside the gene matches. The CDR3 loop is CASSLQGEIYEQYF. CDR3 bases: TGTGCCAGCAGCTTACAGGGGGAGATTTACGAGCAGTACTTC.

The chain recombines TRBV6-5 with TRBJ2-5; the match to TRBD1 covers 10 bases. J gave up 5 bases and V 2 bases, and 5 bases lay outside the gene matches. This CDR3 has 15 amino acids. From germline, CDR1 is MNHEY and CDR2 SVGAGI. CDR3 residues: CASSYRDRGRETQYF. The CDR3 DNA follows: TGTGCCAGCAGTTACCGAGACAGGGGGCGGGAGACCCAGTACTTC.

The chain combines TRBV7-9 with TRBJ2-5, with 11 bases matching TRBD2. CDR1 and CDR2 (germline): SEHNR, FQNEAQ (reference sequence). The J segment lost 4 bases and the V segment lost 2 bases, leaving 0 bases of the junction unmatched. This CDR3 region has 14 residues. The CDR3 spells CASSLLAGGETQYF. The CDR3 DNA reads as TGTGCCAGCAGCTTACTAGCGGGAGGAGAGACCCAGTACTTC.

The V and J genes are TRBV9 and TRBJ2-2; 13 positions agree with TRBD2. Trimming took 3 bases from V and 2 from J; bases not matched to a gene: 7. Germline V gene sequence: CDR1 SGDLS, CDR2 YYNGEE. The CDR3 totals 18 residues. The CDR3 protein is CASSAKTSGRSNTGELFF. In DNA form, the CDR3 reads TGTGCCAGCAGCGCGAAGACTAGCGGGAGGTCCAACACCGGGGAGCTGTTTTTT. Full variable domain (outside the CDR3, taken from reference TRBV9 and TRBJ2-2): DSGVTQTPKHLITATGQRVTLRCSPRSGDLSVYWYQQSLDQGLQFLIQYYNGEERAKGNILERFSAQQFPDLHSELNLSSLELGDSALYFCASSAKTSGRSNTGELFFGEGSRLTVL.

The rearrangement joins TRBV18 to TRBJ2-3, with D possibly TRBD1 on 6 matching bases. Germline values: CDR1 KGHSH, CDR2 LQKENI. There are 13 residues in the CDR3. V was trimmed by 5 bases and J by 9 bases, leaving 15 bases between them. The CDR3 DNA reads TGTGCCAGCTCAGAGGGGACAAGGGGCACGCAGTATTTT. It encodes CASSEGTRGTQYF. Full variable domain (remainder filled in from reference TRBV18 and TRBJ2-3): NAGVMQNPRHLVRRRGQEARLRCSPMKGHSHVYWYRQLPEEGLKFMVYLQKENIIDESGMPKERFSAEFPKEGPSILRIQQVVRGDSAAYFCASSEGTRGTQYFGPGTRLTVL.

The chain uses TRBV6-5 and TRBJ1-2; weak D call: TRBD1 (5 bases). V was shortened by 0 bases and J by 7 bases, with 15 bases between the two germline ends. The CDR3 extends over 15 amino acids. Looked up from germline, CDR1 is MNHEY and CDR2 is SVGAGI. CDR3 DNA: TGTGCCAGCAGTTACTCGATGGAGGGGCCGAGTGGCTACACCTTC. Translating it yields CASSYSMEGPSGYTF.

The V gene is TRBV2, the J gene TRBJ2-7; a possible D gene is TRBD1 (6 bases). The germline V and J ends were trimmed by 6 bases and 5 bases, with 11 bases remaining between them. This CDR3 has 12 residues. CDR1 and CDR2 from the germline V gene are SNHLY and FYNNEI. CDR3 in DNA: TGTGCCAGCAGCAGGGGCCCCAACGAGCAGTACTTC. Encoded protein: CASSRGPNEQYF.

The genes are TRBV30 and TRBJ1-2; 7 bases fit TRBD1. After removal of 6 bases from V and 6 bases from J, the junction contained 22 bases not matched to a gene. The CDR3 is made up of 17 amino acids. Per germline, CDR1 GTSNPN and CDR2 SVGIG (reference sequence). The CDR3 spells CACSLGGTGDNWDGYTF. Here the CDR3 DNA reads TGTGCCTGTTCTCTGGGGGGTACAGGGGATAATTGGGATGGCTACACCTTC.